This TCR beta chain stems from a study of T cell repertoires in cytomegalovirus infection. Study-wide results and caveats: The cumulative frequency of public TCR beta families distinguished individuals who carried CMV together with the relevant HLA. Ex vivo responses were dominated by HLA-C-restricted CMV-specific TCR beta clonotypes.

With regard to this clonotype: Its target is not known.

In TCRdb, the reads were re-called with MiXCR into one record per CDR3 protein. The sample includes 250,000 to 300,000 distinct CDR3 sequences, over 20% seen only once; the top ten take roughly 13%. Germline V gene data show CDR1 as SGHVS and CDR2 as FNYEAQ. The CDR3 is 18 residues long. V gave up 3 bases and J gave up 0 bases; unmatched junction bases: 6. The receptor's source is a human donor in good health (CMV status not recorded). Some clones in this sample may be carry-over from other donors' samples. Sequenced: PBMCs. This chain joins TRBV7-6 and TRBJ2-1, with 12 bases aligning to TRBD2. The CDR3 loop reads CASSLGLAGQLSYNEQFF. CDR3 in DNA: TGTGCCAGCAGCTTGGGACTAGCGGGCCAGCTCTCCTACAATGAGCAGTTCTTC.